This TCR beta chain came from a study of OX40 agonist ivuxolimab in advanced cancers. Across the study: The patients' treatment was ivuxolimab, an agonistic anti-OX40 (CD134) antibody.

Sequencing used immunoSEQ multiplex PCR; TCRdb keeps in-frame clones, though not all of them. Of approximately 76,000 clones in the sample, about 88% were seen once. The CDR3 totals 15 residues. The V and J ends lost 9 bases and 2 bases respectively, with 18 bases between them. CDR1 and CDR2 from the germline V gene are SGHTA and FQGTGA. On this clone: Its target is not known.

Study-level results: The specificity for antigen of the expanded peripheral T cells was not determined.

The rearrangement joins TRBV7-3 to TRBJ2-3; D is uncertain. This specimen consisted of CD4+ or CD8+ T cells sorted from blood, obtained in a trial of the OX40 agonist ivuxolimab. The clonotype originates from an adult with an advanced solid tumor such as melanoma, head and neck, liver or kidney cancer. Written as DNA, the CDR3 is TGTGCCAGTCGAGGAAGCCCGACTGACACAGATACGCAGTATTTT. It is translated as CASRGSPTDTDTQYF.